This T cell receptor beta chain originates from a study of blood T cell repertoires in COVID-19. The overall study: The United States, Italy and Spain supplied acute and convalescent COVID-19 samples. Sample material is recorded as cDNA or gDNA derived from T cells, B-cell-depleted T cells, or PBMCs.

The V segment lost 10 bases and the J segment 5 bases; nucleotides outside the gene matches: 12. The CDR3 runs 15 residues. The germline V gene encodes CDR1 MNHEY and CDR2 SVGAGI. Study processing details: Reference gene primer amplification yielded estimated nucleated cell counts. The data were produced by immunoSEQ multiplex PCR, yet TCRdb's version contains in-frame clones alone and is incomplete. The V and J calls and clone size were taken over from that table, and D and trimming were inferred from the DNA. This table holds a few hundred thousand clones, about nine tenths found once. Patients at the Seattle site were enrolled during active infection and followed longitudinally.

V usage is TRBV6-5 and J usage is TRBJ1-5; 9 nucleotides match TRBD1. Material for sequencing was peripheral blood. The TCR originated in a woman between 50 and 59 years old with COVID-19, enrolled during active disease. In DNA, the CDR3 is TGTGCCACTTACCCTACAGGGGGCGCCTATCAGCCCCAGCATTTT. Its protein is CATYPTGGAYQPQHF.